One TCR beta chain is described in this entry. The CDR3 loop spans 14 amino acids. CDR1 is LNHDA and CDR2 is SQIVND in the germline V gene (reference sequence). After removal of 4 bases from V and 2 bases from J, the junction contained 4 bases not matched to a gene. This sample stems from a study of T cell responses to AZD1222 COVID-19 vaccine. Sequencing was performed with immunoSEQ multiplex PCR; in TCRdb, only in-frame clones are kept and a portion is missing. The table shows around 140,000 clones, with 80% to 90% occurring only once. This receptor was obtained from an adult in good health. The sample here was peripheral blood, taken on day 0 of AZD1222 vaccination. This rearrangement joins TRBV19 to TRBJ2-7; TRBD1 matches 8 bases. CDR3 coding DNA: TGTGCCAGTAGTACGACAGGGGCGACCTACGAGCAGTACTTC. Protein: CASSTTGATYEQYF.